The source of this T cell receptor (beta chain) is a study of blood T cells in healthy people across ages. Study observations and caveats: Unsorted PBMC input precluded a conclusive naive versus antigen-experienced comparison.

About this clonotype itself: Its antigen is undetermined.

For the second PCR, which ran for about 7 to 11 cycles, a sample-barcoded 5' primer and a J-beta primer mix were used. In TCRdb, the 5' RACE reads were re-called with MiXCR into one record per CDR3 protein. The sample contains fewer than 2,000,000 distinct CDR3 sequences, roughly two fifths of which appear only once. The sequencing sample was made of blood. This sequence originates from a human donor in good health.

The CDR3 loop reads CASSFITGKDIQYF. As DNA, the CDR3 is TGTGCCAGCAGCTTTATAACAGGGAAGGACATTCAGTACTTC. The chain combines TRBV7-9 with TRBJ2-4, with D tentatively TRBD1 (6 bases). CDR1 is SEHNR, CDR2 FQNEAQ, per germline (reference sequence). Trimming removed 3 bases at V and 8 bases at J, with 14 bases between. The CDR3 has 14 residues.